This T cell receptor (beta chain) came from a study of shared clonotypes between healthy human individuals. Germline loops: CDR1 SGHRS, CDR2 YFSETQ. V lost 0 bases and J 5 bases, leaving 5 bases between the germline ends. CDR3 length: 13 residues. About this clone: The sample has other DNA sequences that encode this CDR3 too.

The repertoire was sequenced with immunoSEQ multiplex PCR; TCRdb's copy has only in-frame clones and lacks some. The sample carries some 500,000 clones, roughly three quarters recorded once. The specimen sequenced was PBMCs. The chain uses TRBV5-1 and TRBJ1-4, with no clear D. The source is a woman in her thirties or forties in good health. Some clones in this sample may be carry-over from other donors' samples. The CDR3 nucleotides read TGCGCCAGCAGCTTGGACCCGAATGAAAAACTGTTTTTT. It translates to CASSLDPNEKLFF.